These T cell receptor beta chains were read from a single sample in a study of T cells in localized non-small cell lung cancer. Profiling relied on immunoSEQ multiplex PCR, and the TCRdb table lists in-frame clones only, not all of them. The data contain roughly 3,000 clones, less than 35% of them singletons. The starting material was lung tumor tissue, obtained before any cancer treatment. The origin of the receptors is a man aged 18 to 49 with stage I lung adenocarcinoma. CDR3s include the opening cysteine and the closing phenylalanine or tryptophan. The D gene is left open where the match is weak. The size field is filled for only some rows; it gives once, few, many or a size class.

-,-,TRBJ1-5,TRBV6-8,TGTGCCAGCAGTTACTCCGACCGTAATCAGCCCCAGCATTTT,CASSYSDRNQPQHF
-,few,TRBJ2-5,TRBV1,TGCGCCAGCAGCCGAGGGACAGGGGAAGAGACCCAGTACTTC,CASSRGTGEETQYF
-,-,TRBJ1-6,TRBV28,TGTGCCAGCAGGAGACAGGAGCAAAATTCACCCCTCCACTTT,CASRRQEQNSPLHF
-,few,TRBJ1-2,TRBV6-8,TGTGCCAGCAGTTCCTCCGACTCCAATAGGGGCTACACCTTC,CASSSSDSNRGYTF
-,medium-sized,TRBJ1-5,TRBV28,TGTGCCAGCAGTTCAGATAGCAATCAGCCCCAGCATTTT,CASSSDSNQPQHF
TRBD1,-,TRBJ2-3,TRBV11-3,TGTGCCAGCAGCTTACGGACAGGGAGCACAGATACGCAGTATTTT,CASSLRTGSTDTQYF
-,few,TRBJ2-4,TRBV6-8,TGTGCCAGCAGTTACCCTGAAAACATTCAGTACTTC,CASSYPENIQYF
TRBD1,medium-sized,TRBJ2-5,TRBV6-8,TGTGCCAGCAGCCCTGACAGGGGCGGGAAGACCCAGTACTTC,CASSPDRGGKTQYF
-,-,TRBJ2-3,TRBV11-3,TGTGCCAGCAGCCAGCTAGCGCGGGCAGATACGCAGTATTTT,CASSQLARADTQYF
-,medium-sized,TRBJ2-3,TRBV6-8,TGTGCCAGCAGAACCCCGACAGGTTTGGGGATGGATACGCAGTATTTT,CASRTPTGLGMDTQYF
TRBD1,-,TRBJ2-2,TRBV6-8,TGTGCCAGCAACCGAGGACAGGGGCTTAACACCGGGGAGCTGTTTTTT,CASNRGQGLNTGELFF
-,-,TRBJ1-5,TRBV7-6,TGTGCCAGCAGCCAAGTTTCCGGGGACAATCAGCCCCAGCATTTT,CASSQVSGDNQPQHF
-,few,TRBJ1-1,TRBV23-1,TGCGCCAGCAGCCCGTCGAGGGGAGGGGCCACTGAAGCTTTCTTT,CASSPSRGGATEAFF
TRBD2,few,TRBJ2-3,TRBV11-3,TGTGCCAGCAGCCGGCTAGCGGGGGACACAGATACGCAGTATTTT,CASSRLAGDTDTQYF
-,medium-sized,TRBJ1-2,TRBV11-3,TGTGCCAGCAGCTTCAAAAACAGGGAATTGTATGGCTACACCTTC,CASSFKNRELYGYTF
-,-,TRBJ1-3,TRBV5-1,TGCGCCAGCAGCTTGGACATCTCTGGAAACACCATATATTTT,CASSLDISGNTIYF
-,-,TRBJ2-4,TRBV11-3,TGTGCCAGCAGCCCAGGCCGGCTGGTAGCCAAAAACATTCAGTACTTC,CASSPGRLVAKNIQYF
TRBD1,-,TRBJ1-1,TRBV30,TGTGCCTGGAGACAGGGGCCCACTGAAGCTTTCTTT,CAWRQGPTEAFF
-,-,TRBJ1-4,TRBV4-1,TGCGCCAGCAGCCAGATCGGGGGGAGAGTTAATGAAAAACTGTTTTTT,CASSQIGGRVNEKLFF
-,-,TRBJ2-2,TRBV11-3,TGTGCCAGCAGCTTTCCCGGGACTCCTCAAGCGGAGCTGTTTTTT,CASSFPGTPQAELFF
-,medium-sized,TRBJ1-1,TRBV11-3,TGTGCCAGCAGCTTGGATCGGATCCTCACTGAAGCTTTCTTT,CASSLDRILTEAFF
TRBD1,few,TRBJ1-2,TRBV28,TGTGCCAGCAGGGTCCAGGGGGTCTATGGCTACACCTTC,CASRVQGVYGYTF
TRBD1,-,TRBJ1-2,TRBV11-3,TGTGCCAGCAGCTTTGGACAGGGCTGGAACTATGGCTACACCTTC,CASSFGQGWNYGYTF
-,medium-sized,TRBJ1-1,TRBV9,TGTGCCAGCAGCGGGGGTGGGCGCATGAACACTGAAGCTTTCTTT,CASSGGGRMNTEAFF
-,few,TRBJ1-5,TRBV11-3,TGTGCCAGCAGCTCTTATTATAGCAATCAGCCCCAGCATTTT,CASSSYYSNQPQHF
-,once,TRBJ1-1,TRBV7-2,TGTGCCAGCAGCTCCGCGGGGGTCACTGAAGCTTTCTTT,CASSSAGVTEAFF
-,-,TRBJ1-1,TRBV30,TGTGCCTGGAGTGTATTTGGAAATACTGAAGCTTTCTTT,CAWSVFGNTEAFF
-,-,TRBJ2-1,TRBV28,TGTGCCAGCAGTTTAACCCGGGCAGGCAATGAGCAGTTCTTC,CASSLTRAGNEQFF
TRBD1,-,TRBJ2-2,TRBV5-1,TGCGCCAGCAGCGGACAGGGAAGGCCCACCGGGGAGCTGTTTTTT,CASSGQGRPTGELFF
TRBD1,-,TRBJ1-1,TRBV5-1,TGCGCCAGCAGCTTGAACGCAGGGGGACCCACTGAAGCTTTCTTT,CASSLNAGGPTEAFF
-,medium-sized,TRBJ1-1,TRBV11-3,TGTGCCAGCAGCTTAGGGGGCTCACGGTCATGGAACACTGAAGCTTTCTTT,CASSLGGSRSWNTEAFF
-,few,TRBJ2-7,TRBV30,TGTGCCTGGAGTGTCTTAGAGCAGTCCTACGAGCAGTACTTC,CAWSVLEQSYEQYF
-,-,TRBJ1-1,TRBV7-2,TGTGCCAGCCAACTCACAGGGTTCCCTGAAGCTTTCTTT,CASQLTGFPEAFF
-,once,TRBJ1-5,TRBV30,TGTGCCTGGGGGCGCACAATCGGTTTGCAGCCCCAGCATTTT,CAWGRTIGLQPQHF
-,-,TRBJ2-7,TRBV18,TGTGCCAGCTCACGACCGGACACCCCCTACGAGCAGTACTTC,CASSRPDTPYEQYF
-,-,TRBJ1-1,TRBV6-8,TGTGCCAGCGGTTATCGGGGGGGCACTGAAGCTTTCTTT,CASGYRGGTEAFF